A selection of T cell receptor beta chains follows, all from one sample in a study of T cells in Graves' hyperthyroidism and ophthalmopathy. TCRdb itself ran the multiplex PCR reads through MiXCR, one entry per CDR3 protein. The sample consists of hundreds of thousands of distinct CDR3 sequences, approximately 24% of them appearing once. Input material: blood. The receptors shown here come from a woman in her 30s with Graves' ophthalmopathy. Both conserved end residues are part of each CDR3. Fields, in order: D gene, clone size, J gene, CDR3 length, V gene, CDR3 DNA, CDR3 protein. A D gene is named only where the DNA matches it firmly. Size values are once, few and many counts, or a class for expanded clones, and some rows have none.

D: TRBD1; size: -; J: TRBJ2-4; length: 14; V: TRBV27; DNA: TGTGCCAGCAGTTTAACAGGGACAGCAAACATTCAGTACTTC; CDR3: CASSLTGTANIQYF
D: -; size: -; J: TRBJ1-2; length: 16; V: TRBV29-1; DNA: TGCAGCGTTGAAGACCCCCGGGACGGCGAAAACTATGGCTACACCTTC; CDR3: CSVEDPRDGENYGYTF
D: -; size: -; J: TRBJ1-6; length: 17; V: TRBV28; DNA: TGTGCCAGCAGTTTACCTCTGAGCTCCCGTACGAACTCACCCCTCCACTTT; CDR3: CASSLPLSSRTNSPLHF
D: TRBD2; size: many; J: TRBJ2-5; length: 17; V: TRBV9; DNA: TGTGCCAGCAGCCCCCGGACTAGTCTCTCCCTCAAGGAGACCCAGTACTTC; CDR3: CASSPRTSLSLKETQYF
D: TRBD1; size: once; J: TRBJ1-5; length: 16; V: TRBV5-1; DNA: TGCGCCAGCAGGAAGGGAGGGACAGGGGGCAATCAGCCCCAGCATTTT; CDR3: CASRKGGTGGNQPQHF
D: TRBD1; size: -; J: TRBJ1-2; length: 12; V: TRBV29-1; DNA: TGCAGCGTTGTCTTAGGAGGGGGCGGCTACACCTTC; CDR3: CSVVLGGGGYTF
D: TRBD2; size: -; J: TRBJ2-5; length: 15; V: TRBV7-2; DNA: TGTGCCAGCAGCTCCGGACTAGGGCCGGGGGAGACCCAGTACTTC; CDR3: CASSSGLGPGETQYF
D: TRBD1; size: many; J: TRBJ1-6; length: 16; V: TRBV11-2; DNA: TGTGCCAGCAGCTTAGGTCCCGGCAGGGGGCGGTCACCCCTCCACTTT; CDR3: CASSLGPGRGRSPLHF
D: TRBD1; size: -; J: TRBJ2-5; length: 15; V: TRBV5-1; DNA: TGCGCCAGCAGACGGGACAGGGTATCCGGGGAGACCCAGTACTTC; CDR3: CASRRDRVSGETQYF
D: TRBD1; size: -; J: TRBJ1-2; length: 15; V: TRBV30; DNA: TGTGCCTGGAGACTCTGGGACAGAACTAACTATGGCTACACCTTC; CDR3: CAWRLWDRTNYGYTF
D: -; size: many; J: TRBJ1-2; length: 14; V: TRBV7-9; DNA: TGTGCCAGCACCAGAACCACAGTGAGGAATGGCTACACCTTC; CDR3: CASTRTTVRNGYTF
D: -; size: many; J: TRBJ1-2; length: 13; V: TRBV6-5; DNA: TGTGCCAGCAGTTACTCAGGGGTCTATGGCTACACCTTC; CDR3: CASSYSGVYGYTF
D: TRBD1; size: -; J: TRBJ2-7; length: 14; V: TRBV27; DNA: TGTGCCAGCAGTTTATTGGAGTTGGACAGGGATCGGTACTTC; CDR3: CASSLLELDRDRYF
D: -; size: many; J: TRBJ1-5; length: 13; V: TRBV7-8; DNA: TGTGCCAGCAGCTTAACAGGGTATCAGCCCCAGCATTTT; CDR3: CASSLTGYQPQHF
D: -; size: many; J: TRBJ2-5; length: 13; V: TRBV11-3; DNA: TGTGCCAGCAGCCAAACTAGTCGGGAGACCCAGTACTTC; CDR3: CASSQTSRETQYF
D: TRBD2; size: few; J: TRBJ2-7; length: 15; V: TRBV13; DNA: TGTGCCAGCAGCCCCTTGGTGACTAGCGGATACGAGCAGTACTTC; CDR3: CASSPLVTSGYEQYF
D: TRBD1; size: few; J: TRBJ1-2; length: 16; V: TRBV6-2/TRBV6-3; DNA: TGTGCCAGCAGTTACGCGCTCCCTGACAGGGCCTATGGCTACACCTTC; CDR3: CASSYALPDRAYGYTF
D: -; size: -; J: TRBJ2-2; length: 15; V: TRBV7-8; DNA: TGTGCCAGCAGCTTGGCCCCCTGGGTGGCCGGGGAGCTGTTTTTT; CDR3: CASSLAPWVAGELFF
D: -; size: many; J: TRBJ2-7; length: 14; V: TRBV24-1; DNA: TGTGCCACCAGTGGAGAGGTGTTGTGGGACGAGCAGTACTTC; CDR3: CATSGEVLWDEQYF
D: TRBD1; size: few; J: TRBJ2-5; length: 14; V: TRBV2; DNA: TGTGCCACCGATTGGACAGGGGGCATAGAGACCCAGTACTTC; CDR3: CATDWTGGIETQYF
D: TRBD1; size: -; J: TRBJ1-6; length: 16; V: TRBV20-1; DNA: TGCAGTGCTAGAGCTGGGGACAGCGGTTCGTATTCACCCCTCCACTTT; CDR3: CSARAGDSGSYSPLHF
D: -; size: many; J: TRBJ1-3; length: 16; V: TRBV6-5; DNA: TGTGCCAGCAGTTACGATAGGGGGATCTCTGGAAACACCATATATTTT; CDR3: CASSYDRGISGNTIYF
D: -; size: many; J: TRBJ1-1; length: 14; V: TRBV6-5; DNA: TGTGCCAGCAGTTACTTGATAAGAAACACTGAAGCTTTCTTT; CDR3: CASSYLIRNTEAFF
D: TRBD2; size: many; J: TRBJ2-5; length: 16; V: TRBV15; DNA: TGTGCCACCAGCGGAATGATCGGGACTAGTAGTGAGACCCAGTACTTC; CDR3: CATSGMIGTSSETQYF
D: -; size: many; J: TRBJ1-5; length: 12; V: TRBV30; DNA: TGTGCCTGGAACGCGTTTAATCAGCCCCAGCATTTT; CDR3: CAWNAFNQPQHF
D: -; size: -; J: TRBJ1-2; length: 13; V: TRBV11-2; DNA: TGTGCCAGCCGGACAACAGGAACTAATGGCTACACCTTC; CDR3: CASRTTGTNGYTF
D: TRBD1; size: many; J: TRBJ1-5; length: 16; V: TRBV6-1; DNA: TGTGCCAGCAGTGTTTATCAGGGGGCCGATGGACAGCCCCAGCATTTT; CDR3: CASSVYQGADGQPQHF
D: TRBD1; size: -; J: TRBJ2-7; length: 14; V: TRBV28; DNA: TGTGCCAGCAGGGGGACAGGGGAAGGTGGCGAGCAGTACTTC; CDR3: CASRGTGEGGEQYF
D: -; size: -; J: TRBJ2-2; length: 14; V: TRBV12-3/TRBV12-4; DNA: TGTGCCAGCAGTTTTATAGTCTACACCGGGGAGCTGTTTTTT; CDR3: CASSFIVYTGELFF
D: -; size: few; J: TRBJ1-2; length: 14; V: TRBV12-5; DNA: TGTGCTAGTGGTTTGGACAGGGTCTTTCAGGGCTACACCTTC; CDR3: CASGLDRVFQGYTF
D: TRBD1; size: many; J: TRBJ2-7; length: 15; V: TRBV5-6; DNA: TGTGCCAGCAGCTACTTACTGGACAGGGTGGACGAGCAGTACTTC; CDR3: CASSYLLDRVDEQYF
D: -; size: few; J: TRBJ2-5; length: 13; V: TRBV5-1; DNA: TGCGCCAGCAGCTTGCGGGGGAAAGAGACCCAGTACTTC; CDR3: CASSLRGKETQYF
D: -; size: few; J: TRBJ1-2; length: 15; V: TRBV20-1; DNA: TGCAGTGCTAGAGATAGGGCGGACCCAAGGCATGGCTACACCTTC; CDR3: CSARDRADPRHGYTF
D: -; size: -; J: TRBJ1-2; length: 14; V: TRBV12-3/TRBV12-4; DNA: TGTGCCAGCAGCCCAAGCCCTTTTGCTTGGGGCTACACCTTC; CDR3: CASSPSPFAWGYTF
D: TRBD2; size: -; J: TRBJ2-5; length: 15; V: TRBV3-1; DNA: TGTGCCAGCAGCCAAAAAAGGGCGGGGGTTGAGACCCAGTACTTC; CDR3: CASSQKRAGVETQYF
D: -; size: many; J: TRBJ1-2; length: 14; V: TRBV2; DNA: TGTGCCAGCAGTGAATACCGGGATAACTATGGCTACACCTTC; CDR3: CASSEYRDNYGYTF
D: -; size: many; J: TRBJ2-2; length: 14; V: TRBV12-5; DNA: TGTGCTAGTGGTGTGAGACGGGTCACCGGGGAGCTGTTTTTT; CDR3: CASGVRRVTGELFF
D: -; size: -; J: TRBJ2-2; length: 16; V: TRBV29-1; DNA: TGCAGCGTTGAAGATGCGCGGGGGCGCAACACCGGGGAGCTGTTTTTT; CDR3: CSVEDARGRNTGELFF
D: -; size: -; J: TRBJ2-7; length: 13; V: TRBV24-1; DNA: TGTGCCACCAGTGATCAACTCTCCTACGAGCAGTACTTC; CDR3: CATSDQLSYEQYF
D: -; size: few; J: TRBJ1-1; length: 13; V: TRBV9; DNA: TGTGCCAGCAGCTTCGGAGGAGGGGCTGAAGCTTTCTTT; CDR3: CASSFGGGAEAFF
D: TRBD1; size: -; J: TRBJ1-1; length: 15; V: TRBV9; DNA: TGTGCCAGCGGGTTAGGGACAGGGATCGGCACTGAAGCTTTCTTT; CDR3: CASGLGTGIGTEAFF
D: -; size: many; J: TRBJ1-1; length: 12; V: TRBV5-1; DNA: TGCGCCAGCAGCAAAGGACGCACTGAAGCTTTCTTT; CDR3: CASSKGRTEAFF
D: -; size: many; J: TRBJ1-1; length: 11; V: TRBV6-5; DNA: TGTGCCAGCAGGCGAGTCCATGAAGCTTTCTTT; CDR3: CASRRVHEAFF
D: TRBD1; size: -; J: TRBJ1-1; length: 13; V: TRBV19; DNA: TGTGCCAGTCGGGGGACAGGGGACACTGAAGCTTTCTTT; CDR3: CASRGTGDTEAFF
D: -; size: few; J: TRBJ2-7; length: 14; V: TRBV6-2/TRBV6-3; DNA: TGTGCCAGCAGTTACAGGGGTAGGTCCTACGAGCAGTACTTC; CDR3: CASSYRGRSYEQYF
D: TRBD1; size: few; J: TRBJ1-1; length: 16; V: TRBV5-1; DNA: TGCGCCAGCAGCTTTGGACAGGGCCTCCGCGACACTGAAGCTTTCTTT; CDR3: CASSFGQGLRDTEAFF
D: -; size: few; J: TRBJ1-1; length: 14; V: TRBV6-5; DNA: TGTGCCAGCAGTTATTTGGTGCCCCCGGCTGAAGCTTTCTTT; CDR3: CASSYLVPPAEAFF
D: -; size: -; J: TRBJ1-1; length: 16; V: TRBV6-4; DNA: TGTGCCAGCAGTGTATCACCCGACAGCGTGAACACTGAAGCTTTATTT; CDR3: CASSVSPDSVNTEALF
D: -; size: many; J: TRBJ1-5; length: 15; V: TRBV2; DNA: TGTGCCAGCGTCGGCGGGGGTTATAGCAATCAGCCCCAGCATTTT; CDR3: CASVGGGYSNQPQHF
D: -; size: many; J: TRBJ1-1; length: 13; V: TRBV14; DNA: TGTGCCAGCAGCCAGGGGGACTTCACTGAAGCTTTCTTT; CDR3: CASSQGDFTEAFF
D: TRBD1; size: -; J: TRBJ2-7; length: 14; V: TRBV5-1; DNA: TGCGCCAGCAGCTCCGGGACAGGGATGTACGAGCAGTACTTC; CDR3: CASSSGTGMYEQYF
D: -; size: -; J: TRBJ2-1; length: 15; V: TRBV6-1; DNA: TGTGCCAGCAGCCCGGGACTGCACTCCTACAATGAGCAGTTCTTC; CDR3: CASSPGLHSYNEQFF
D: -; size: -; J: TRBJ1-1; length: 12; V: TRBV10-3; DNA: TGTGCCATCAAACCCGGGGGCACTGAAGCTTTCTTT; CDR3: CAIKPGGTEAFF